The 27 T cell receptor beta chains below come from one sample, sequenced in a study of T cell responses to AZD1222 COVID-19 vaccine. The repertoire was sequenced with immunoSEQ multiplex PCR; TCRdb's copy has only in-frame clones and lacks some. The table has about 130,000 clones, 88% seen once. The source material was peripheral blood, sampled on day 0 of AZD1222 vaccination. The receptors were gathered from an adult in good health.

There are a few counts of this clone. The chain has TRBV5-6 and TRBJ1-2; D is undetermined. Trimming removed 1 base at V and 5 bases at J, with 6 bases between. In germline, CDR1 is SGHDT, CDR2 YYEEEE. The CDR3 is made up of 12 amino acids. The CDR3 DNA is TGTGCCAGCAGCTTGTATACTTATGGCTACACCTTC. This gives the protein CASSLYTYGYTF.

This clone showed up just once. This same CDR3 is encoded by further DNA sequences in the sample. The rearrangement uses TRBV19 and TRBJ1-2; D call uncertain. Germline CDR1 is LNHDA and CDR2 is SQIVND (reference sequence). Trimming took 0 bases from V and 2 from J, leaving 7 bases between them. The CDR3 contains 14 residues. In nucleotides, the CDR3 is TGTGCCAGTAGTATAGACCCGACGAACTATGGCTACACCTTC. Translated: CASSIDPTNYGYTF.

The chain is built from TRBV5-1 and TRBJ2-3; TRBD2 aligns across 8 bases. J gave up 5 bases and V 4 bases, and 9 bases lay outside the gene matches. Germline assignment: CDR1 SGHRS and CDR2 YFSETQ. The CDR3 is 15 residues long. CDR3 sequence: CASSVTSGGGDTQYF. CDR3 coding DNA: TGCGCCAGCAGCGTAACTAGCGGTGGCGGAGATACGCAGTATTTT.

The chain carries TRBV19 and TRBJ2-2, with 10 bases that match TRBD2. Germline V CDR1 and CDR2: LNHDA, SQIVND (reference sequence). V trimming: 3 bases; J trimming: 4 bases; junction bases outside the gene matches: 2. The CDR3 consists of 15 residues. For the CDR3, the DNA is TGTGCCAGTAGTATGGGACTAGCGCGCACCGGGGAGCTGTTTTTT. This translates into CASSMGLARTGELFF.

The chain carries TRBV4-1 and TRBJ1-2; D gene ambiguous. The CDR3 is 15 residues long. CDR1 is MGHRA and CDR2 is YSYEKL in the germline V gene. The V end lost 4 bases, the J end lost 0 bases, and 12 bases lay between the germline ends. DNA of the CDR3: TGCGCCAGCAGCCGTCCTGCGGGCGCTAACTATGGCTACACCTTC. Protein sequence: CASSRPAGANYGYTF.

CDR3 sequence (DNA): TGTGCCAGCGGCATTGTCCTAGGACCTGGGGCCAACGTCCTGACTTTC. The encoded protein is CASGIVLGPGANVLTF. The chain carries TRBV27 and TRBJ2-6, with D hard to call. Germline assignment: CDR1 MNHEY and CDR2 SMNVEV (reference sequence). The CDR3 contains 16 residues. The V gene lost 8 bases and the J gene lost 2 bases, with 16 bases spanning the gap.

The chain carries TRBV19 and TRBJ1-5; D gene uncertain. The CDR3 sequence is 15 residues long. From germline, CDR1 is LNHDA and CDR2 SQIVND (reference sequence). Trimming removed 7 bases at V and 2 bases at J, with 15 bases between. CDR3 sequence reads: CASTLWYPGNQPQHF. CDR3 nucleotide sequence: TGTGCCAGTACCCTCTGGTATCCGGGCAATCAGCCCCAGCATTTT.

The V gene is TRBV5-4, the J gene TRBJ1-1; D possibly corresponds to TRBD1 (6 bases). The CDR3 consists of 15 residues. The V gene lost 4 bases and the J gene lost 3 bases, with 16 bases spanning the gap. Germline CDR1 is SGHNT and CDR2 is YYREEE (reference sequence). The CDR3 here is CASSPQTGWDTEAFF. The CDR3 DNA reads TGTGCCAGCAGCCCACAAACAGGGTGGGACACTGAAGCTTTCTTT.

The table lists this clone with a count of one. The J gene is TRBJ2-3, the V gene TRBV9; D not certain. Trimming took 0 bases from V and 6 from J, leaving 17 bases between them. The germline V gene has CDR1 SGDLS and CDR2 YYNGEE. The CDR3 sequence is 16 residues long. The CDR3 here is CASSVAWRSDLDTQYF. The CDR3 DNA sequence: TGTGCCAGCAGCGTAGCTTGGAGAAGCGACCTGGATACGCAGTATTTT.

The chain has TRBV11-2 and TRBJ2-7; TRBD1 matches at 10 bases. V lost 2 bases and J lost 2; bases outside the gene matches: 6. Germline CDR1 SGHAT, CDR2 FQNNGV. The CDR3 has 16 residues. DNA for the CDR3: TGTGCCAGCAGCTTACTCGCCGGGACAGGGGCCTACGAGCAGTACTTC. This codes for CASSLLAGTGAYEQYF.

The rearrangement links TRBV10-2 to TRBJ1-3; D ambiguous. Trimming took off 3 bases at V and 0 bases at J, with 3 bases between the two ends. The germline V gene has CDR1 WSHSY and CDR2 SAAADI. This CDR3 comprises 13 residues. The DNA of the CDR3 is TGCGCCAGCAGTGATGGCTCTGGAAACACCATATATTTT. Translating it yields CASSDGSGNTIYF.

The chain recombines TRBV5-4 with TRBJ2-1; 7 bases match TRBD2. The CDR3 is 16 residues long. The V gene end was trimmed by 4 bases and the J gene end by 0 bases; junction bases not matched to a gene: 7. Per the germline V gene, CDR1 is SGHNT and CDR2 is YYREEE (reference sequence). CDR3 residues: CASSQPGLHSYNEQFF. In DNA, the CDR3 is TGTGCCAGCAGCCAGCCGGGACTACACTCCTACAATGAGCAGTTCTTC.

The CDR3 is CASRDGPPGSEKLFF. For the CDR3, the DNA is TGCGCCAGCAGAGACGGCCCTCCGGGGAGTGAAAAACTGTTTTTT. The chain carries TRBV10-2 and TRBJ1-4; D remains unclear. V lost 6 bases and J 7 bases, leaving 18 bases between the germline ends. The germline V gene encodes CDR1 WSHSY and CDR2 SAAADI. This CDR3 has 15 amino acids.

This clone has more than one count but fewer than ten. The genes are TRBV6-1 and TRBJ1-5; weak D call: TRBD1 (6 bases). V was pared by 0 bases and J by 4 bases, with 13 bases between. The CDR3 runs to 16 residues. CDR1 is MNHNS and CDR2 is SASEGT in the germline V gene. CDR3 amino acids: CASSEALPGHNQPQHF. CDR3 in DNA: TGTGCCAGCAGTGAAGCGCTTCCGGGACATAATCAGCCCCAGCATTTT.

This rearrangement joins TRBV6-5 to TRBJ1-6; D may be TRBD1 (5 bases). CDR1 and CDR2 from the germline V gene are MNHEY and SVGAGI. The CDR3 consists of 14 residues. V dropped 2 bases and J dropped 7 bases, with 9 bases sitting between them. The CDR3 DNA follows: TGTGCCAGCAGTTACCCAGGGTCGAATTCACCCCTCCACTTT. Its translation: CASSYPGSNSPLHF.

The genes are TRBV7-2 and TRBJ2-7; tentatively, D is TRBD1 (6 bases). Germline lookup yields CDR1 SGHTA and CDR2 FQGNSA. V shed 0 bases and J shed 2 bases, with 8 bases lying between them. The CDR3 runs 14 residues. CDR3 DNA: TGTGCCAGCAGCTTAGCGACAGGAGCCTACGAGCAGTACTTC. Protein sequence: CASSLATGAYEQYF.

This clone was counted a single time. The rearrangement uses TRBV11-3 and TRBJ2-7, with D tentatively TRBD1 or TRBD2 (6 bases each). CDR3 length: 13 amino acids. Germline CDR1 and CDR2: SGHNT and YENEEA. Trimming left V 6 bases short and J 2 bases short, with 11 bases between. The CDR3 nucleotides are TGTGCCAGCAGTGGAGGGACAACCTACGAGCAGTACTTC. It yields the protein CASSGGTTYEQYF.

The chain uses TRBV6-5 and TRBJ1-1; D may be TRBD1 (6 bases). The CDR3 is 13 amino acids. The germline V gene has CDR1 MNHEY and CDR2 SVGAGI. V gave up 3 bases and J gave up 4 bases, with 9 bases separating them. CDR3 coding DNA: TGTGCCAGCAGTTATCGGACAGCCACTGAAGCTTTCTTT. Residues: CASSYRTATEAFF.

The V gene is TRBV7-8, the J gene TRBJ1-4; D is unresolved. CDR1 SGHVS and CDR2 FQNEAQ come from the germline V gene. The CDR3 is made up of 14 amino acids. V lost 1 base, J lost 2 bases, and 5 bases lay in between. In DNA form, the CDR3 reads TGTGCCAGCAGCTTAGTGGGTACTAATGAAAAACTGTTTTTT. Translating gives CASSLVGTNEKLFF.

The chain recombines TRBV12-3 or TRBV12-4 with TRBJ1-1; TRBD1 might be the D (5 bases). This CDR3 is 13 amino acids long. V was clipped by 0 bases and J by 11 bases, with 13 bases between them. The CDR3 loop is CASSLARDSWAFF. The CDR3 bases are TGTGCCAGCAGTTTAGCGCGGGACTCTTGGGCTTTCTTT.

The gene calls are TRBV19 and TRBJ2-7, with D maybe TRBD1 (6 bases). Trimming removed 4 bases from V and 4 bases from J, with 14 bases in between. The CDR3 contains 14 residues. The germline gives CDR1 LNHDA, CDR2 SQIVND (reference sequence). CDR3 sequence reads: CASSTQAGVYEQYF. The CDR3 DNA sequence: TGTGCCAGTAGTACCCAGGCAGGGGTGTACGAGCAGTACTTC.

The chain carries TRBV5-1 and TRBJ2-7; no clear D gene. The CDR3 runs to 14 residues. V lost 6 bases to trimming and J lost 0 bases, with 13 bases between them. CDR1 and CDR2 (germline): SGHRS, YFSETQ. CDR3 loop: CASTLGSSSYEQYF. In nucleotides, the CDR3 is TGCGCCAGCACATTGGGCAGCTCCTCCTACGAGCAGTACTTC.

The CDR3 spells CASSPRGETQYF. The DNA for the CDR3 is TGTGCCAGCAGCCCAAGAGGAGAGACCCAGTACTTC. The chain is built from TRBV9 and TRBJ2-5; D unresolved. V was cut by 4 bases and J by 4 bases, with 8 bases left in between. The germline CDR1 and CDR2 sequences are SGDLS and YYNGEE. The CDR3 is made up of 12 amino acids.

The rearrangement joins TRBV30 to TRBJ2-7; 9 positions agree with TRBD1. The germline gives CDR1 GTSNPN, CDR2 SVGIG (reference sequence). V gave up 2 bases and J gave up 6 bases; unmatched junction bases: 5. This CDR3 region has 13 residues. The CDR3 protein is CAWSRDRVGEQYF. The CDR3, as DNA: TGTGCCTGGAGTCGGGACAGGGTCGGCGAGCAGTACTTC.

For the CDR3, the DNA is TGTGCCAGCAGTTTACTCCCGCAGGGCTATAATTCACCCCTCCACTTT. The encoded protein is CASSLLPQGYNSPLHF. The chain carries TRBV27 and TRBJ1-6, with a possible D match to TRBD1 (5 bases). The germline gives CDR1 MNHEY, CDR2 SMNVEV (reference sequence). Between the trimmed V and J ends, which lost 2 bases and 3 bases, there was a span of 11 bases. There are 16 residues in the CDR3.

The genes are TRBV5-1 and TRBJ1-3, with D possibly being TRBD1 (5 bases). Germline CDR1 and CDR2: SGHRS and YFSETQ. The CDR3 is 15 residues long. Trimming took off 3 bases at V and 5 bases at J, with 15 bases between the two ends. The CDR3 loop reads CASSWDGDDRNTIYF. The CDR3 DNA reads as TGCGCCAGCAGCTGGGACGGGGACGATAGAAACACCATATATTTT.

This CDR3 reads CASSVSTGQGPGNTIYF. CDR3 bases: TGTGCCAGCAGCGTTAGCACAGGGCAGGGACCTGGAAACACCATATATTTT. The chain couples TRBV11-2 to TRBJ1-3, with a possible D match to TRBD1 (6 bases). This CDR3 has 17 residues. V lost 5 bases to trimming and J lost 2 bases, with 19 bases between them. The V gene's germline CDR1 is SGHAT and CDR2 FQNNGV. Complete variable domain (other parts from reference TRBV11-2 and TRBJ1-3): EAGVAQSPRYKIIEKRQSVAFWCNPISGHATLYWYQQILGQGPKLLIQFQNNGVVDDSQLPKDRFSAERLKGVDSTLKIQPAKLEDSAVYLCASSVSTGQGPGNTIYFGEGSWLTVV.